Listed below are T cell receptor beta chains from one sample, sequenced in a study of control samples from healthy donors and cancer patients. The table came from immunoSEQ multiplex PCR; TCRdb's copy has only in-frame clones and leaves some out. The table has 250,000 to 300,000 clones, roughly 87% seen once; the top ten hold about 14%. The sample comprised PBMCs. The receptor source for this set is a woman aged 55-69 years with lung cancer. Both conserved end residues are part of each CDR3. The D gene is left open where the match is weak. Not every row has a clone size; where given, it reads once, few, many or a size class.

clone size	J gene	D gene	V gene	CDR3 protein	CDR3 DNA
-	TRBJ1-1	-	TRBV7-9	CASSLAPGLEAFF	TGTGCCAGCAGCTTAGCCCCCGGGCTTGAAGCTTTCTTT
-	TRBJ1-1	-	TRBV15	CATSRGRGEWDEAFF	TGTGCCACCAGCAGGGGGCGGGGGGAGTGGGATGAAGCTTTCTTT
-	TRBJ1-1	-	TRBV19	CASSITRATLPAIEAFF	TGTGCCAGTAGTATAACCAGGGCTACCTTACCTGCGATAGAAGCTTTCTTT
-	TRBJ2-6	-	TRBV25-1	CASSESAGRGANVLTF	TGTGCCAGCAGTGAATCCGCAGGGAGGGGGGCCAACGTCCTGACTTTC
-	TRBJ2-7	-	TRBV7-8	CASSLDRETEQYF	TGTGCCAGCAGCTTAGACAGGGAAACCGAGCAGTACTTC
-	TRBJ2-3	TRBD1	TRBV9	CASSPRQGPDTQYF	TGTGCCAGCAGCCCTCGACAGGGCCCAGATACGCAGTATTTT
-	TRBJ2-3	TRBD1	TRBV18	CASSSLGQGAIDTQYF	TGTGCCAGCTCTTCATTGGGACAGGGGGCAATAGATACGCAGTATTTT
-	TRBJ1-4	-	TRBV6-6	CASSTREVFNEKLFF	TGTGCCAGCAGTACAAGGGAGGTGTTTAATGAAAAACTGTTTTTT
-	TRBJ2-1	-	TRBV10-3	CAITPGRNNEQFF	TGTGCCATCACCCCCGGACGGAACAATGAGCAGTTCTTC
-	TRBJ2-6	-	TRBV27	CASTPTGANVLTF	TGTGCCAGCACCCCCACTGGGGCCAACGTCCTGACTTTC
-	TRBJ2-3	-	TRBV5-1	CASSPGQLASTDTQYF	TGCGCCAGCAGCCCAGGACAGCTAGCTAGCACAGATACGCAGTATTTT
-	TRBJ1-5	-	TRBV19	CASSIEGRAYQPQHF	TGTGCCAGTAGTATAGAGGGCAGGGCCTATCAGCCCCAGCATTTT
-	TRBJ1-3	-	TRBV3-1/TRBV3-2	CASSQASGTVSGNTIYF	TGTGCCAGCAGCCAAGCCTCTGGGACGGTCTCTGGAAACACCATATATTTT
-	TRBJ2-1	TRBD2	TRBV5-1	CASSPFSGSSYNEQFF	TGCGCCAGCAGCCCCTTTAGCGGGAGTTCCTACAATGAGCAGTTCTTC
-	TRBJ2-5	-	TRBV18	CASSPPGQETQYF	TGTGCCAGCTCACCACCAGGCCAAGAGACCCAGTACTTC
-	TRBJ2-7	-	TRBV7-7	CASSLDALSEQYF	TGTGCTAGCAGCTTAGATGCTTTGTCAGAGCAGTACTTC
-	TRBJ2-7	-	TRBV29-1	CSVDGASYEQYF	TGCAGCGTTGACGGGGCTTCCTACGAGCAGTACTTC
-	TRBJ2-6	TRBD1	TRBV5-1	CASSFSGTDPSGANVLTF	TGCGCCAGCAGCTTCTCCGGGACAGACCCTTCTGGGGCCAACGTCCTGACTTTC
-	TRBJ1-5	-	TRBV6-5	CASSYGTWQPQHF	TGTGCCAGCAGTTACGGGACATGGCAGCCCCAGCATTTT
-	TRBJ2-7	-	TRBV6-5	CASSYSDYPREQYF	TGTGCCAGCAGTTACTCCGACTACCCCCGCGAGCAGTACTTC
few	TRBJ2-1	TRBD2	TRBV2	CASSEGLADYNEQFF	TGTGCCAGCAGTGAAGGGCTAGCGGACTACAATGAGCAGTTCTTC
-	TRBJ1-5	TRBD1	TRBV5-6	CASSLGGQGRSPQHF	TGTGCCAGCAGCTTGGGAGGACAGGGGAGATCGCCCCAGCATTTT
few	TRBJ1-5	-	TRBV9	CASSEGVVNQPQHF	TGTGCCAGCAGTGAGGGGGTGGTCAATCAGCCCCAGCATTTT
-	TRBJ2-1	-	TRBV5-1	CASSLESWSDEQFF	TGCGCCAGCAGCTTGGAAAGCTGGAGTGATGAGCAGTTCTTC
-	TRBJ2-1	-	TRBV19	CASRNRMSSYNEQFF	TGTGCCAGTAGGAACAGGATGAGCTCCTACAATGAGCAGTTCTTC
-	TRBJ2-1	-	TRBV7-2	CASSAAMINEQFF	TGTGCCAGCAGCGCCGCCATGATCAATGAGCAGTTCTTC
-	TRBJ1-1	TRBD1	TRBV5-1	CASSLAPGGTEAFF	TGCGCCAGCAGCTTGGCGCCAGGGGGCACTGAAGCTTTCTTT
-	TRBJ1-1	-	TRBV10-1	CASSEKGVTEAFF	TGCGCCAGCAGTGAGAAGGGAGTCACTGAAGCTTTCTTT
-	TRBJ2-3	TRBD2	TRBV7-2	CASSLAAGVDTQYF	TGTGCCAGCAGCTTAGCGGCGGGAGTAGATACGCAGTATTTT
-	TRBJ2-2	-	TRBV4-1	CASSPLGRNTGELFF	TGCGCCAGCAGCCCTCTCGGGAGGAACACCGGGGAGCTGTTTTTT
-	TRBJ1-4	-	TRBV2	CASSVGGTNEKLFF	TGTGCCAGCAGTGTCGGGGGTACTAATGAAAAACTGTTTTTT
-	TRBJ1-2	TRBD1	TRBV28	CASSPGQGDGYTF	TGTGCCAGCAGTCCCGGACAGGGGGATGGCTACACCTTC
-	TRBJ1-5	-	TRBV19	CASSPRGGLPGPQHF	TGTGCCAGTAGTCCCCGAGGGGGGCTCCCAGGGCCCCAGCATTTT